This T cell receptor beta chain was sequenced for a study of blood T cell repertoires in COVID-19. Across the study: Samples came from the United States, Italy and Spain, spanning acute and convalescent COVID-19.

In the original analysis: Using reference gene primer amplification, nucleated cell counts were estimated. Only in-frame clones appear in the TCRdb table, and some are missing; sequencing was by immunoSEQ multiplex PCR. V and J calls and clone size follow that table, whereas D and trimming were derived from the DNA. The sample consists of under 300,000 clones, roughly 87% of them appearing once. The germline CDR1 and CDR2 sequences are SGHAT and FQNNGV. Trimming pared 5 bases from V and 2 bases from J, leaving 17 bases between. The CDR3 length is 16 residues. Recovered status applied to Cohort 3 donors who had two consecutive negative PCRs. It also applied to those with clearance or with symptom resolution.

The sample consisted of PBMCs or T cells enriched from blood (not recorded which). This TCR came from a woman in her twenties or thirties who had recovered from COVID-19. J is TRBJ2-3 and V is TRBV11-2, with a possible D match to TRBD2 (5 bases). The CDR3 nucleotides are TGTGCCAGCAGCGGAACAGCCACTAGATTCACAGATACGCAGTATTTT. Translation: CASSGTATRFTDTQYF.